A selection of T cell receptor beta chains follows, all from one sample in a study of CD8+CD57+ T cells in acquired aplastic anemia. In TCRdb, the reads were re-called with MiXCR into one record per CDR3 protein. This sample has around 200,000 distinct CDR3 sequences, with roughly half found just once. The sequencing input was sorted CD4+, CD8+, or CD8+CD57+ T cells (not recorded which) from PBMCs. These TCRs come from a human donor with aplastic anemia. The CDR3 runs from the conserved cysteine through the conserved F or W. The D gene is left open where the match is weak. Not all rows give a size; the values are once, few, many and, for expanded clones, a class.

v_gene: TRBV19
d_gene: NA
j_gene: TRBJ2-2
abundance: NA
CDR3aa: CASRLGYGELFF
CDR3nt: TGTGCCAGTAGGCTAGGGTACGGGGAGCTGTTTTTT

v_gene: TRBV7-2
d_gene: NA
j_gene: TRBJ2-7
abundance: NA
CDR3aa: CASSPSGTDALEQYF
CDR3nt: TGTGCCAGCAGCCCATCTGGGACTGACGCCCTCGAGCAGTACTTC

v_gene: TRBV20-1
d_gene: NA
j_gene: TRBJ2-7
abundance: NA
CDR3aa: CSATAGTPPYEQYF
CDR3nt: TGCAGTGCAACCGCGGGAACGCCTCCCTACGAGCAGTACTTC

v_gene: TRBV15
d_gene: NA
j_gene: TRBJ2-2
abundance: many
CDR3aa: CATSGDPTGELFF
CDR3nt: TGTGCCACCAGCGGAGACCCAACCGGGGAGCTGTTTTTT

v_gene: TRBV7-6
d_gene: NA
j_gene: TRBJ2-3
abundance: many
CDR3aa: CASSFRLGRDTQYF
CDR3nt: TGTGCCAGCAGCTTTCGGCTAGGCCGAGATACGCAGTATTTT

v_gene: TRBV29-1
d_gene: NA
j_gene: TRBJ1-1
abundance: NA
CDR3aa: CSVVRGNTEAFF
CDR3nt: TGCAGCGTTGTCAGGGGGAACACTGAAGCTTTCTTT

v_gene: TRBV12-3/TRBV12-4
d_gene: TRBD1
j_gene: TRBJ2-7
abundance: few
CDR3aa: CASSLAGQGGEQYF
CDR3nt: TGTGCCAGCAGTTTAGCCGGACAGGGGGGCGAGCAGTACTTC

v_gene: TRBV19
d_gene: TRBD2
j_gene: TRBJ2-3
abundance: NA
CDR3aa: CASSISSGGTDTQYF
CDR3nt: TGTGCCAGTAGTATTTCCAGCGGGGGCACAGATACGCAGTATTTT

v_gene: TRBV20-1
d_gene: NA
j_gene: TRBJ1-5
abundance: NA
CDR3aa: CSARDFQGRQPQHF
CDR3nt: TGCAGTGCTAGAGATTTCCAGGGACGTCAGCCCCAGCATTTT

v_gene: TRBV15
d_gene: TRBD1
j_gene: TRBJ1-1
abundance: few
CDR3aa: CATSGQGAWTEAFF
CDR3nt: TGTGCCACCAGTGGACAGGGCGCGTGGACTGAAGCTTTCTTT

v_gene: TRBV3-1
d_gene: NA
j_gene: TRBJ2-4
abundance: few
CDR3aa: CASSRTRGTAKNIQYF
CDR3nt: TGTGCCAGCAGTCGGACAAGGGGGACAGCCAAAAACATTCAGTACTTC

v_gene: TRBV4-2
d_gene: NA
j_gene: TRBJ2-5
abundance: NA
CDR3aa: CASSNPQGPRETQYF
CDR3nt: TGTGCCAGCAGTAACCCACAGGGCCCGAGGGAGACCCAGTACTTC

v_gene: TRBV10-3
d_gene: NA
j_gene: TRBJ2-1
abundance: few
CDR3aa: CASRPYRNPNYNEQFF
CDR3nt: TGTGCCAGCAGACCCTACAGAAACCCTAACTACAATGAGCAGTTCTTC

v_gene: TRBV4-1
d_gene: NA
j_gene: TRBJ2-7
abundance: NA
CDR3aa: CASSQPGTRQYF
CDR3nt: TGCGCCAGCAGCCAACCCGGGACAAGGCAGTACTTC

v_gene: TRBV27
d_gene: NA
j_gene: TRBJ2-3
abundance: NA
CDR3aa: CASSFQVTDTQYF
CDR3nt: TGTGCCAGCAGTTTTCAGGTGACAGATACGCAGTATTTT

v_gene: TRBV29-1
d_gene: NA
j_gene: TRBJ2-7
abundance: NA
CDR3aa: CSVGEAALSYEQYF
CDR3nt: TGCAGCGTTGGTGAAGCGGCCCTCTCCTACGAGCAGTACTTC

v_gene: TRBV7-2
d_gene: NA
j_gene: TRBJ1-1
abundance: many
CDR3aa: CASSLEVGTEAFF
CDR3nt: TGTGCCAGCAGCTTGGAGGTGGGCACTGAAGCTTTCTTT

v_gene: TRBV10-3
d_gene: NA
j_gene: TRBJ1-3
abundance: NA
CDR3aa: CATRDGPNSGNTIYF
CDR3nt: TGTGCCACCCGCGATGGGCCGAATTCTGGAAACACCATATATTTT

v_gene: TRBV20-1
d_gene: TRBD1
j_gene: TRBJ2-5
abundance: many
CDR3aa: CSASYVGQGYGETQYF
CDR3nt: TGCAGTGCTAGTTACGTCGGACAGGGTTATGGAGAGACCCAGTACTTC

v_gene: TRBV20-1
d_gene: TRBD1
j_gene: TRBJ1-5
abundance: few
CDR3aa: CSASRGTGGQPQHF
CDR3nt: TGCAGTGCTAGCAGGGGGACAGGAGGTCAGCCCCAGCATTTT

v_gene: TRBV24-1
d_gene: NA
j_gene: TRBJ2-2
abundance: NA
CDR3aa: CATRGSANTGELFF
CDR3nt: TGTGCCACCAGGGGGTCGGCGAACACCGGGGAGCTGTTTTTT

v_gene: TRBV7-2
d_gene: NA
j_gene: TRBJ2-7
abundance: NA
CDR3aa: CASSPSGSEQYF
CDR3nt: TGTGCCAGCAGTCCTTCAGGGAGCGAGCAGTACTTC

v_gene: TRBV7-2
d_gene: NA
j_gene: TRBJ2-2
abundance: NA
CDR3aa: CASRDRGAATGELFF
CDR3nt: TGTGCCAGCAGGGATAGAGGGGCCGCCACCGGGGAGCTGTTTTTT

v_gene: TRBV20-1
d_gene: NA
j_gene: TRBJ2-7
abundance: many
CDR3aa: CSASRHPKASYEQYF
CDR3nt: TGCAGTGCTAGTCGCCACCCAAAGGCGTCCTACGAGCAGTACTTC

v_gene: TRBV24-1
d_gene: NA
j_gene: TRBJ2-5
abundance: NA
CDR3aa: CATSDLRTESRTQYF
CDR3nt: TGTGCCACCAGTGATTTGCGGACAGAATCAAGGACCCAGTACTTC

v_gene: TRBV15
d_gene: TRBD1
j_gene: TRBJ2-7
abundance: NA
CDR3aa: CATSTLQGIYEQYF
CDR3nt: TGTGCCACCAGCACCTTACAGGGGATCTACGAGCAGTACTTC

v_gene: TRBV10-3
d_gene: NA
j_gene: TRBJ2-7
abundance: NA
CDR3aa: CAIRDSLYEQYF
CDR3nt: TGTGCCATCAGGGACTCACTGTACGAGCAGTACTTC

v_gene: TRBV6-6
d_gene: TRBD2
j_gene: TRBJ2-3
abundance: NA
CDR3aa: CASSPRTSGSTDTQYF
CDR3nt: TGTGCCAGCAGTCCCCGGACTAGCGGGAGCACAGATACGCAGTATTTT

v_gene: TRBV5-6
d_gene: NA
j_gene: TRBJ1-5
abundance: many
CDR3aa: CASSLARAGYSNQPQHF
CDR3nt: TGTGCCAGCAGCTTGGCCAGAGCGGGATATAGCAATCAGCCCCAGCATTTT

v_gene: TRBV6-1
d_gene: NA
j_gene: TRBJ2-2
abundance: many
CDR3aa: CASRHRNTGELFF
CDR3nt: TGTGCCAGCAGACACAGGAACACCGGGGAGCTGTTTTTT

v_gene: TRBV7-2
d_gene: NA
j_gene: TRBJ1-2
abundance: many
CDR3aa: CASSNAGALGYGYTF
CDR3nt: TGTGCCAGCTCGAACGCGGGGGCACTGGGCTATGGCTACACCTTC

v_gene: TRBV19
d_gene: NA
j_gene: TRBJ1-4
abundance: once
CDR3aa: CASSTVGGNEKLFF
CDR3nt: TGTGCCAGTAGTACGGTGGGGGGTAATGAAAAACTGTTTTTT

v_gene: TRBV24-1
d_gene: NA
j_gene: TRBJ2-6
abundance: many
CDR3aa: CATSDPIAGANVLTF
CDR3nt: TGTGCCACCAGTGACCCTATAGCTGGGGCCAACGTCCTGACTTTC

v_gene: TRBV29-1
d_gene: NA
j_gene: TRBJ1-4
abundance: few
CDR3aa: CSVVWQDEKLFF
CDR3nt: TGCAGCGTAGTCTGGCAGGATGAAAAACTGTTTTTT

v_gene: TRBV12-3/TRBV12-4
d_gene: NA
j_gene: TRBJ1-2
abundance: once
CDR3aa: CASSRAGRAHYGYTF
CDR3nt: TGTGCCAGCAGCCGGGCAGGGCGTGCACACTATGGCTACACCTTC

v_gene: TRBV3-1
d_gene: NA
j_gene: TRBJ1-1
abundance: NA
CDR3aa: CASSDDLLNTEAFF
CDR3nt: TGTGCCAGCAGCGACGACCTACTGAACACTGAAGCTTTCTTT

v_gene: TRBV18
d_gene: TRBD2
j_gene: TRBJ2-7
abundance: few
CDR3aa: CASSPRLGSGRPSYEQYF
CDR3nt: TGTGCCAGCTCACCACGACTGGGTAGCGGGAGGCCTTCATACGAGCAGTACTTC

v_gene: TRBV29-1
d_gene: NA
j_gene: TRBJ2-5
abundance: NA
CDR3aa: CSVGGRGVETQYF
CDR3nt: TGCAGCGTTGGAGGGCGGGGTGTCGAGACCCAGTACTTC

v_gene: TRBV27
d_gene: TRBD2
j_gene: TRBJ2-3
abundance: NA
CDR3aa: CASSPRPGGGTTDTQYF
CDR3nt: TGTGCCAGCAGTCCCCGCCCCGGCGGGGGGACCACAGATACGCAGTATTTT

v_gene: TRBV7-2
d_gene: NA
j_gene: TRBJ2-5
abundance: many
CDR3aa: CASSSGTLRETQYF
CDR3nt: TGTGCCAGCAGCTCCGGGACCCTGAGAGAGACCCAGTACTTC

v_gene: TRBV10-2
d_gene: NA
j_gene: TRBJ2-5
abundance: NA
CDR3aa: CASSESGPLETQYF
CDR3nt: TGCGCCAGCAGTGAATCAGGGCCACTTGAGACCCAGTACTTC

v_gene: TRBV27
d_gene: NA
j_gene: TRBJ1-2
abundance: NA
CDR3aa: CASSKNRIVNGYTF
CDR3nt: TGTGCCAGCAGTAAAAACCGTATTGTTAATGGCTACACCTTC

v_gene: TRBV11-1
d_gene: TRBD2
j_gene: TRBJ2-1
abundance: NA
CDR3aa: CASSSWASGSDEQFF
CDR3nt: TGTGCCAGCAGCTCGTGGGCTAGCGGGAGCGATGAGCAGTTCTTC

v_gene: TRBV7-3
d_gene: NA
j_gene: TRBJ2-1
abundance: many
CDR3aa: CASSLSRDGSYNEQFF
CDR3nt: TGTGCCAGCAGCTTAAGCCGGGATGGCTCCTACAATGAGCAGTTCTTC

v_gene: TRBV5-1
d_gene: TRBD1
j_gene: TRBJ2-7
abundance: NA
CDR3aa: CASSLAGQGSEQYF
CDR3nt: TGCGCCAGCAGCTTGGCCGGACAGGGATCCGAGCAGTACTTC

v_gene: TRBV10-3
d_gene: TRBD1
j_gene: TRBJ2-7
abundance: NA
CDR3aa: CVIKAQGAGEQYF
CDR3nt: TGTGTCATCAAGGCACAGGGGGCAGGAGAGCAGTACTTC

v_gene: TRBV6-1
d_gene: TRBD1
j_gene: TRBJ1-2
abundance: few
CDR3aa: CASSDQGSIGQGYDGYTF
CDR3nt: TGTGCCAGCAGTGATCAAGGTTCCATAGGACAGGGATATGATGGCTACACCTTC

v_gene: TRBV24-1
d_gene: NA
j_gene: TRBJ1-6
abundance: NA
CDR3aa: CATSSPGGSPLHF
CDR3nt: TGTGCCACCAGTTCTCCCGGCGGTTCACCCCTCCACTTT

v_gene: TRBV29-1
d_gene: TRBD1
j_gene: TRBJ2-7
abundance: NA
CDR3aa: CSVDKGQGAGEQYF
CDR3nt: TGCAGCGTTGATAAGGGACAGGGGGCAGGCGAGCAGTACTTC

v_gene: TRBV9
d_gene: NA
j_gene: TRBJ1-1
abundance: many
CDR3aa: CASSVVSAGTEAFF
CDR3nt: TGTGCCAGCAGCGTAGTCTCTGCTGGCACTGAAGCTTTCTTT

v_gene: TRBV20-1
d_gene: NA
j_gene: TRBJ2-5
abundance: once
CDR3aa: CSAVREETQYF
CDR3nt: TGCAGTGCCGTTAGGGAAGAGACCCAGTACTTC

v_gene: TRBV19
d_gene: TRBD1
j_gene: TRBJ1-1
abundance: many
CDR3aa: CASSTRQGRNTEAFF
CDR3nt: TGTGCCAGTAGTACCCGACAGGGCAGGAACACTGAAGCTTTCTTT

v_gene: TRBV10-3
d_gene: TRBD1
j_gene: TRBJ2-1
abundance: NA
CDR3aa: CAISSGTGDMNEQFF
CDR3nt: TGTGCCATCAGTTCCGGGACAGGGGATATGAATGAGCAGTTCTTC

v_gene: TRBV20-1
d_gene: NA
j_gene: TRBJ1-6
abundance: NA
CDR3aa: CSASPAGYSPLHF
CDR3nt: TGCAGTGCTAGCCCGGCAGGATACTCACCCCTCCACTTT

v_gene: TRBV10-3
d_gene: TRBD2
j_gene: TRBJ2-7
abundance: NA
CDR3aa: CAISEYGLAGYYEQYF
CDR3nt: TGTGCCATCAGTGAGTACGGACTAGCGGGGTACTACGAGCAGTACTTC